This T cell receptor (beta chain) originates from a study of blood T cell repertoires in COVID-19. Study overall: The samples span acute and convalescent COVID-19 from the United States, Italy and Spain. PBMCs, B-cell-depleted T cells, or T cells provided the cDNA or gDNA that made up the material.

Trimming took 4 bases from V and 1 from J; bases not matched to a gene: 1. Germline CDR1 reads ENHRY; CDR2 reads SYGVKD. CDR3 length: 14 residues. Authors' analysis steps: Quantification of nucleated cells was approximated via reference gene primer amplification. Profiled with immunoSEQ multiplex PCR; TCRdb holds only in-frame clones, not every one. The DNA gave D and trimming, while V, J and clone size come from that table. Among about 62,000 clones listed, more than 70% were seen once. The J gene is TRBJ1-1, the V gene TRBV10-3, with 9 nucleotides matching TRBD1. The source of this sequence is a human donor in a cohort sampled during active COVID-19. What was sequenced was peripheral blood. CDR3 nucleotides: TGTGCCATCAGTGGGGGACAGGGGAACACTGAAGCTTTCTTT. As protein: CAISGGQGNTEAFF.